A selection of T cell receptor beta chains follows, all from one sample in a study of T cell responses to AZD1222 COVID-19 vaccine. The table came from immunoSEQ multiplex PCR; TCRdb's copy has only in-frame clones and leaves some out. This sample has 150,000 to 200,000 clones, with approximately 93% found just once. The starting material was peripheral blood, obtained on day 0 of AZD1222 vaccination. The receptors come from an adult in good health. CDR3s include the opening cysteine and the closing phenylalanine or tryptophan. Fields, in order: D gene, J gene, V gene, clone size, CDR3 protein, CDR3 DNA. The D gene is left open where the match is weak. Size is omitted from some rows. Given values are once, few, many or a class for expanded clones.

d_call: NA; j_call: TRBJ2-7; v_call: TRBV3-1/TRBV3-2; clone_size: NA; cdr3_aa: CASSPQGGLSYEQYF; cdr3_nt: TGTGCCAGCAGCCCACAAGGAGGGCTTTCATACGAGCAGTACTTC
d_call: NA; j_call: TRBJ1-6; v_call: TRBV5-5; clone_size: NA; cdr3_aa: CASSLPGAGNSPLHF; cdr3_nt: TGTGCCAGCAGCTTGCCCGGGGCAGGGAATTCACCCCTCCACTTT
d_call: TRBD1; j_call: TRBJ1-6; v_call: TRBV2; clone_size: NA; cdr3_aa: CASSPDRRRYNSPLHF; cdr3_nt: TGTGCCAGCAGTCCGGACAGGAGAAGGTATAATTCACCCCTCCACTTT
d_call: TRBD1; j_call: TRBJ1-5; v_call: TRBV28; clone_size: NA; cdr3_aa: CASSPLRDRGNQPQHF; cdr3_nt: TGTGCCAGCAGCCCTCTCCGGGACAGGGGGAATCAGCCCCAGCATTTT
d_call: NA; j_call: TRBJ1-6; v_call: TRBV7-9; clone_size: NA; cdr3_aa: CASSLDRVSYNSPLHF; cdr3_nt: TGTGCCAGCAGCTTAGACAGGGTCTCTTATAATTCACCCCTCCACTTT
d_call: NA; j_call: TRBJ1-3; v_call: TRBV29-1; clone_size: NA; cdr3_aa: CSVKASSGNTIYF; cdr3_nt: TGCAGCGTAAAAGCTTCCTCTGGAAATACCATATATTTT
d_call: NA; j_call: TRBJ1-2; v_call: TRBV7-7; clone_size: NA; cdr3_aa: CASGLLRLNMYGYTF; cdr3_nt: TGTGCCAGCGGGTTACTGAGACTTAATATGTATGGCTACACCTTC
d_call: NA; j_call: TRBJ1-5; v_call: TRBV27; clone_size: NA; cdr3_aa: CASSLWGGTSSNQPQHF; cdr3_nt: TGTGCCAGCAGTTTATGGGGTGGGACATCTAGCAATCAGCCCCAGCATTTT
d_call: NA; j_call: TRBJ1-1; v_call: TRBV7-9; clone_size: NA; cdr3_aa: CASSQRDTEAFF; cdr3_nt: TGTGCCAGCAGCCAGAGAGACACTGAAGCTTTCTTT
d_call: NA; j_call: TRBJ1-6; v_call: TRBV7-9; clone_size: NA; cdr3_aa: CASSLAGGNSPLHF; cdr3_nt: TGTGCCAGCAGCTTAGCAGGGGGTAATTCACCCCTCCACTTT
d_call: NA; j_call: TRBJ1-2; v_call: TRBV28; clone_size: NA; cdr3_aa: CASRSGGTNYGYTF; cdr3_nt: TGTGCCAGCAGGAGTGGGGGGACGAACTATGGCTACACCTTC
d_call: NA; j_call: TRBJ1-5; v_call: TRBV12-2; clone_size: NA; cdr3_aa: CASPPSRGTLSNQPQHF; cdr3_nt: TGTGCAAGTCCACCCAGCAGGGGCACGCTAAGCAATCAGCCCCAGCATTTT
d_call: NA; j_call: TRBJ1-2; v_call: TRBV28; clone_size: NA; cdr3_aa: CASSYFGTHYGYTF; cdr3_nt: TGTGCCAGCAGTTATTTCGGGACACACTATGGCTACACCTTC
d_call: TRBD2; j_call: TRBJ2-7; v_call: TRBV4-1; clone_size: NA; cdr3_aa: CASSQDRRAGGKSYEQYF; cdr3_nt: TGCGCCAGCAGCCAAGATCGACGAGCGGGGGGAAAATCCTACGAGCAGTACTTC
d_call: NA; j_call: TRBJ1-6; v_call: TRBV12-3/TRBV12-4; clone_size: NA; cdr3_aa: CASSPSPNSPLHF; cdr3_nt: TGTGCCAGCAGTCCCAGCCCTAATTCACCCCTCCACTTT
d_call: NA; j_call: TRBJ1-4; v_call: TRBV2; clone_size: NA; cdr3_aa: CASNRAPQEKLFF; cdr3_nt: TGTGCCAGCAACAGGGCTCCGCAGGAAAAACTGTTTTTT
d_call: TRBD1; j_call: TRBJ2-7; v_call: TRBV27; clone_size: NA; cdr3_aa: CASFDRDLGEQYF; cdr3_nt: TGTGCCAGCTTTGACAGGGATTTGGGCGAGCAGTACTTC
d_call: TRBD1; j_call: TRBJ2-7; v_call: TRBV27; clone_size: few; cdr3_aa: CASSTNRGSYEQYF; cdr3_nt: TGTGCCAGCAGTACTAACAGGGGTTCCTACGAGCAGTACTTC
d_call: NA; j_call: TRBJ1-1; v_call: TRBV7-6; clone_size: NA; cdr3_aa: CASSLAGGRANTEAFF; cdr3_nt: TGTGCCAGCAGCTTAGCGGGGGGTAGGGCGAACACTGAAGCTTTCTTT
d_call: TRBD1; j_call: TRBJ2-7; v_call: TRBV20-1; clone_size: NA; cdr3_aa: CSAYRGYEQYF; cdr3_nt: TGCAGTGCTTACAGGGGATACGAGCAGTACTTC
d_call: NA; j_call: TRBJ2-1; v_call: TRBV19; clone_size: NA; cdr3_aa: CASSILWGAYNEQFF; cdr3_nt: TGTGCCAGTAGTATTTTGTGGGGGGCGTACAATGAGCAGTTCTTC
d_call: NA; j_call: TRBJ2-7; v_call: TRBV2; clone_size: few; cdr3_aa: CASRTTGNYEQYF; cdr3_nt: TGTGCCAGCAGGACTACAGGGAACTACGAGCAGTACTTC
d_call: NA; j_call: TRBJ1-6; v_call: TRBV5-5; clone_size: NA; cdr3_aa: CASSPTGFSPLHF; cdr3_nt: TGTGCCAGCAGCCCAACAGGGTTCTCACCCCTCCACTTT
d_call: TRBD2; j_call: TRBJ2-1; v_call: TRBV14; clone_size: NA; cdr3_aa: CASSQDGRDSQPHEQFF; cdr3_nt: TGTGCCAGCAGCCAAGATGGGAGGGACTCCCAACCTCATGAGCAGTTCTTC
d_call: NA; j_call: TRBJ2-7; v_call: TRBV14; clone_size: NA; cdr3_aa: CASSQGKGGRRLFYEQYF; cdr3_nt: TGTGCCAGCAGCCAAGGGAAGGGGGGGCGACGACTTTTCTACGAGCAGTACTTC
d_call: NA; j_call: TRBJ1-4; v_call: TRBV14; clone_size: NA; cdr3_aa: CASSRTRPGLNEKLFF; cdr3_nt: TGTGCCAGCAGCCGTACCAGGCCGGGCCTTAATGAAAAACTGTTTTTT
d_call: NA; j_call: TRBJ1-6; v_call: TRBV5-1; clone_size: NA; cdr3_aa: CASSSPDRPNSPLHF; cdr3_nt: TGCGCCAGCAGCAGCCCGGACAGACCAAATTCACCCCTCCACTTT
d_call: TRBD1; j_call: TRBJ2-1; v_call: TRBV5-6; clone_size: NA; cdr3_aa: CASSSVDRDLSNEQFF; cdr3_nt: TGTGCCAGCAGCTCGGTGGACAGGGATCTGTCCAATGAGCAGTTCTTC
d_call: NA; j_call: TRBJ2-7; v_call: TRBV6-1; clone_size: once; cdr3_aa: CASSERGDEYF; cdr3_nt: TGTGCCAGCAGTGAAAGGGGCGACGAGTACTTC
d_call: NA; j_call: TRBJ2-7; v_call: TRBV30; clone_size: NA; cdr3_aa: CAWSGQHYEQYF; cdr3_nt: TGTGCCTGGAGTGGGCAGCACTACGAGCAGTACTTC
d_call: TRBD2; j_call: TRBJ2-1; v_call: TRBV7-9; clone_size: NA; cdr3_aa: CASSPTWTSGRGGDEQFF; cdr3_nt: TGTGCCAGCAGCCCGACGTGGACTAGCGGGAGGGGAGGGGATGAGCAGTTCTTC
d_call: NA; j_call: TRBJ1-5; v_call: TRBV2; clone_size: NA; cdr3_aa: CASREDRHLNQPQHF; cdr3_nt: TGTGCCAGCAGAGAAGACAGGCACCTCAATCAGCCCCAGCATTTT
d_call: NA; j_call: TRBJ1-3; v_call: TRBV7-9; clone_size: NA; cdr3_aa: CASSKTPDDAPGNTIYF; cdr3_nt: TGTGCCAGCAGCAAAACCCCCGACGACGCTCCTGGAAACACCATATATTTT
d_call: NA; j_call: TRBJ2-7; v_call: TRBV6-5; clone_size: once; cdr3_aa: CASSYGELNEQYF; cdr3_nt: TGTGCCAGCAGTTACGGGGAACTAAACGAGCAGTACTTC
d_call: TRBD2; j_call: TRBJ2-1; v_call: TRBV3-1/TRBV3-2; clone_size: NA; cdr3_aa: CASSQGLAGGLYNEQFF; cdr3_nt: TGTGCCAGCAGCCAAGGCCTAGCGGGGGGCCTCTACAATGAGCAGTTCTTC
d_call: TRBD2; j_call: TRBJ2-1; v_call: TRBV6-5; clone_size: NA; cdr3_aa: CASEGLADNEQFF; cdr3_nt: TGTGCCAGTGAGGGACTAGCGGACAATGAGCAGTTCTTC
d_call: TRBD1; j_call: TRBJ2-5; v_call: TRBV5-1; clone_size: NA; cdr3_aa: CASSWLGTGGLETQYF; cdr3_nt: TGCGCCAGCAGTTGGCTCGGGACAGGGGGTTTGGAGACCCAGTACTTC
d_call: TRBD1; j_call: TRBJ1-5; v_call: TRBV27; clone_size: NA; cdr3_aa: CASRPDRGRDQPQHF; cdr3_nt: TGTGCCAGCAGACCGGACAGGGGGCGCGATCAGCCCCAGCATTTT